A selection of T cell receptor beta chains follows, all from one sample in a study of blood T cell repertoires in COVID-19. Data came from immunoSEQ multiplex PCR; TCRdb stores just in-frame clones and leaves some out. The table has roughly 38,000 clones, 80% to 85% seen once; the top ten hold approximately 1.7%. Sequenced material: peripheral blood. Source of these receptors: a man between 60 and 75 years old with COVID-19, enrolled during active disease. Both conserved end residues are part of each CDR3. D genes are given only for firm matches. Part of the rows lack a size; the others show once, few, many or a class for expanded clones.

TRBJ1-2 - TRBV5-1 TRBD1 TGCGCCAGCAGCCGAGAGACCGGGACAGGAAATTACTATGGCTACACCTTC CASSRETGTGNYYGYTF
TRBJ2-1 - TRBV7-8 - TGTGCCAGCAGCCCAGGGGCCTCCAATGAGCAGTTCTTC CASSPGASNEQFF
TRBJ1-2 - TRBV4-3 TRBD1 TGCGCCAGCAGCCAAGAAAGGACAGGGCCGATCTATGGCTACACCTTC CASSQERTGPIYGYTF
TRBJ2-2 - TRBV18 - TGTGCCAGCTCTCCGAGTCCCACAGGGTCCACCGGGGAGCTGTTTTTT CASSPSPTGSTGELFF
TRBJ2-7 - TRBV10-3 - TGTGCCATCAGTGCTAGACAGGCCCTGGAGCAGTACTTC CAISARQALEQYF
TRBJ2-3 - TRBV12-3/TRBV12-4 - TGTGCCAGCAGTTTCAGGAGCACAGATACGCAGTATTTT CASSFRSTDTQYF
TRBJ1-6 - TRBV27 - TGTGCCAGCAGTTTTCACGACAGGAGCTCACCCCTCCACTTT CASSFHDRSSPLHF
TRBJ1-2 - TRBV5-1 - TGCGCCAGCAGCAAGGGGACTGACGTTCTTGGCTACACCTTC CASSKGTDVLGYTF
TRBJ1-2 - TRBV10-3 TRBD1 TGTGCCACCGCGTCGGGACAGGGCTACTATGGCTACACCTTC CATASGQGYYGYTF
TRBJ1-2 once TRBV28 - TGTGCCAGCAACCTCCGCCGGGAGGGGAGCTATGGCTACACCTTC CASNLRREGSYGYTF
TRBJ1-4 - TRBV4-1 TRBD1 TGCGCCAGCAGCCAAGAAGGACAGGGCAGTCTTCGAAAACTGTTTTTT CASSQEGQGSLRKLFF
TRBJ2-3 - TRBV9 - TGTGCCAGCAGCGTAGAAGGTGGCAGGCTCACAGATACGCAGTATTTT CASSVEGGRLTDTQYF
TRBJ2-7 - TRBV19 - TGTGCCAGTAGTATGGGCTCCCCCAGCTCCTACGAGCAGTACTTC CASSMGSPSSYEQYF
TRBJ2-1 - TRBV3-1/TRBV3-2 TRBD2 TGTGCCAGCAGTCAAGCAACCGGGACTAGCGGTAATGAGCAGTTCTTC CASSQATGTSGNEQFF
TRBJ1-2 - TRBV2 - TGTGCCAGCAGTGTTATGCGCCTCTCAGGGGATGGCTACACCTTC CASSVMRLSGDGYTF
TRBJ1-1 - TRBV2 - TGTGCCAGCAGCCCGGGACAACCGACCGGCACTGAAGCTTTCTTT CASSPGQPTGTEAFF
TRBJ1-3 - TRBV9 - TGTGCCAGCAGCGTAGCACATGGGCCGTGGGGAAACACCATATATTTT CASSVAHGPWGNTIYF
TRBJ1-5 - TRBV21-1 - TGTGCCAGCAGCAGCGGACAGGGGGCCCCCGGTGGTAGCAATCAGCCCCAGCATTTT CASSSGQGAPGGSNQPQHF
TRBJ2-7 - TRBV6-2/TRBV6-3 TRBD2 TGTGCCAGCAGTTACTCTCTTCGTGGACTAGCGGGAGGGAAGTTGTCCTACGAGCAGTACTTC CASSYSLRGLAGGKLSYEQYF
TRBJ1-2 - TRBV5-1 TRBD1 TGCGCCAGCAGCTCCGGGACAGGGTCGGAGGGCTACACCTTC CASSSGTGSEGYTF
TRBJ1-2 - TRBV5-8 TRBD1 TGTGCCAGCAGCAATGGGGACAGAATTCTAATAAACTATGGCTACACCTTC CASSNGDRILINYGYTF
TRBJ2-7 few TRBV3-1/TRBV3-2 - TGTGCCAGCAGCCAAAATCCGGGACTGACCACCTACGAGCAGTACTTC CASSQNPGLTTYEQYF
TRBJ1-2 - TRBV19 - TGTGCCAGTAGGCCTGGCAGGCCCTATGGCTACACCTTC CASRPGRPYGYTF
TRBJ2-5 - TRBV6-1 - TGTGCCAGCAGTGAAGCGCCATTGGGCAGGCAAGAGACCCAGTACTTC CASSEAPLGRQETQYF
TRBJ1-2 - TRBV28 - TGTGCCAGCAGTTTATCCCAGGGGTGGGGCTATGGCTACACCTTC CASSLSQGWGYGYTF
TRBJ2-7 - TRBV27 - TGTGCCAGCAGATCGACGGGAACCTACGAGCAGTACTTC CASRSTGTYEQYF
TRBJ1-5 - TRBV5-1 - TGCGCCAGCAGCTTGGAAAGGGGTCAGCCCCAGCATTTT CASSLERGQPQHF
TRBJ1-2 - TRBV7-9 TRBD1 TGTGCCAGCAGCCAAATGACAGGGAACTATGGCTACACCTTC CASSQMTGNYGYTF
TRBJ2-7 - TRBV5-1 TRBD1 TGCGCCAGCAGCTTTAGTGGACAGGTTGAAGAGCAGTACTTC CASSFSGQVEEQYF
TRBJ2-5 - TRBV4-1 - TGCGCCAGCAGCCAAGCGGTCACCCAAGAGACCCAGTACTTC CASSQAVTQETQYF
TRBJ1-2 once TRBV12-3/TRBV12-4 - TGTGCCAGCAGTTTATTAATGGGGAGGGGCTACACCTTC CASSLLMGRGYTF
TRBJ1-5 - TRBV19 - TGTGCCAGTAGTGAGGGTCCTGCAGGGGCTCAGCCCCAGCATTTT CASSEGPAGAQPQHF
TRBJ1-1 few TRBV10-3 TRBD1 TGTGCCATCAACGGACAGGGACGCACTGAAGCTTTCTTT CAINGQGRTEAFF
TRBJ1-5 - TRBV28 - TGTGCCAGCAGGGAGGGCAATCAGCCCCAGCATTTT CASREGNQPQHF
TRBJ2-2 - TRBV7-3 - TGTGCCAGCAGCCCTCGGGCCGGGGAGCTGTTTTTT CASSPRAGELFF
TRBJ2-7 - TRBV5-5 - TGTGCCAGCAGCTTGGCAGGGAATCCGTACGAGCAGTACTTC CASSLAGNPYEQYF
TRBJ1-5 - TRBV6-4 - TGTGCCAGCAGGCCAGACAGGCAGCCCCAGCATTTT CASRPDRQPQHF
TRBJ1-5 once TRBV25-1 - TGTGCCACCCGGGATCAGCCCCAGCATTTT CATRDQPQHF
TRBJ2-3 - TRBV6-5 - TGTGCCAGCACCTCGCCGGCGGGGGATACGCAGTATTTT CASTSPAGDTQYF
TRBJ1-5 - TRBV12-5 - TGTGCTAGTGGTTTTGGAGATGGGGCCTCTCAGCCCCAGCATTTT CASGFGDGASQPQHF
TRBJ1-1 - TRBV3-1/TRBV3-2 TRBD1 TGTGCCAGCAGCCAAAGGACAGGGGGCACTGAAGCTTTCTTT CASSQRTGGTEAFF
TRBJ1-2 - TRBV12-3/TRBV12-4 - TGTGCCAGCAGAATGGGCTCTTTCTATGGCTACACCTTC CASRMGSFYGYTF
TRBJ1-3 - TRBV5-6 - TGTGCCAGCAGCCCCGCTAAAGCAGGAAACACCATATATTTT CASSPAKAGNTIYF
TRBJ2-7 - TRBV21-1 - TGTGCCAGCAGCCTAAGGACAGGTTCATCCTACGAGCAGTACTTC CASSLRTGSSYEQYF
TRBJ2-2 - TRBV4-1 TRBD1 TGCGCCAGCAGCCTGGGACGGGACAGGCTTTCGAACACCGGGGAGCTGTTTTTT CASSLGRDRLSNTGELFF
TRBJ1-6 - TRBV11-2 TRBD1 TGTGCCAGCAGTTACAGGACAGGTTCCAATTCACCCCTCCACTTT CASSYRTGSNSPLHF
TRBJ1-6 - TRBV7-9 TRBD1 TGTGCCAGCAGCTCCGGACAGGGCGGTTATAATTCACCCCTCCACTTT CASSSGQGGYNSPLHF
TRBJ2-7 - TRBV20-1 TRBD1 TGCAGTGCTAGTCGCCGACAGGGACCTGGGGACGAGCAGTACTTC CSASRRQGPGDEQYF
TRBJ1-1 - TRBV4-1 - TGCGCCAGCAGCCAAGTGGGAGGGCCAGCTTTCTTT CASSQVGGPAFF
TRBJ2-1 - TRBV6-2/TRBV6-3 - TGTGCCAGCAGTTACGATGGGCGTGAGCAGTTCTTC CASSYDGREQFF
TRBJ2-7 - TRBV27 TRBD1 TGTGCCAGCAGTCCGACAGGGGTCGAGCAGTACTTC CASSPTGVEQYF
TRBJ1-2 once TRBV7-2 - TGTGCCAGCAGAAAGCCTAGTCTAACTAACTATGGCTACACCTTC CASRKPSLTNYGYTF
TRBJ1-4 - TRBV10-3 - TGTGCCATCAGTGAGTCGACCGGAGGCGGAAAACTGTTTTTT CAISESTGGGKLFF
TRBJ2-1 - TRBV5-4 - TGTGCCAGCAGCTTGCGAAGACAGTTATCACCAGGGGAGCAGTTCTTC CASSLRRQLSPGEQFF
TRBJ1-2 - TRBV6-5 TRBD1 TGTGCCAGCAGCTGGACAGGGAACCTTTATGGCTACACCTTC CASSWTGNLYGYTF
TRBJ1-2 - TRBV5-4 TRBD1 TGTGCCAGCAGCTTGAATGGCCGGGCCGGACAGGGGGCTTTGGGCTACACCTTC CASSLNGRAGQGALGYTF
TRBJ2-5 once TRBV11-2 TRBD2 TGTGCCAGCAGTTTAGGACTAGCGGGACATGAGACCCAGTACTTC CASSLGLAGHETQYF